The text below deals with one T cell receptor beta chain. Germline assignment: CDR1 GTSNPN and CDR2 SVGIG (reference sequence). The trim removed 3 bases at V and 5 bases at J, leaving 6 bases unmatched. This CDR3 region has 13 residues. The entry originates in a study of cytomegalovirus exposure and HLA in healthy donors. Likely unrecorded immune exposures existed in these nominally healthy donors. Use of 60 Vbeta and 13 Jbeta primers characterized the PCR. The data were produced by immunoSEQ multiplex PCR, yet TCRdb's version contains in-frame clones alone and is incomplete. The sample shows about 130,000 clones, roughly 76% of them seen only once.

The specimen was PBMCs. The J gene is TRBJ2-5, the V gene TRBV30, with 7 nucleotides matching TRBD1. This TCR came from a woman aged 55-69 years in good health and CMV-seropositive. This chain's CDR3 is CAWSLGGAETQYF. CDR3 coding DNA: TGTGCCTGGAGCCTAGGGGGCGCGGAGACCCAGTACTTC.